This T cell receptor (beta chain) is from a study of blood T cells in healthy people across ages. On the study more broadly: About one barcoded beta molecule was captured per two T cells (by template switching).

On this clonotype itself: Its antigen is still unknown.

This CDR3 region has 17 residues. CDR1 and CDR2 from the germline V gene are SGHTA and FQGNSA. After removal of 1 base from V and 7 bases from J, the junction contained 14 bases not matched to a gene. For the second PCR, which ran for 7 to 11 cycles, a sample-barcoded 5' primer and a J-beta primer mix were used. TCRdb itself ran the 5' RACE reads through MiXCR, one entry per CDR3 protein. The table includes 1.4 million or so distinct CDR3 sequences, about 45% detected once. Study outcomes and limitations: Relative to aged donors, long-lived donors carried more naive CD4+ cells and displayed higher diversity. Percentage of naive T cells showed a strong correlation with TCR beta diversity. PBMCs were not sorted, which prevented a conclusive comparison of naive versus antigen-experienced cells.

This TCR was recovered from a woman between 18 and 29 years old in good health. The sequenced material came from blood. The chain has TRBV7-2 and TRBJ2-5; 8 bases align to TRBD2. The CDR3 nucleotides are TGTGCCAGCAGCTTAGATCTGGGACTAGACCCGCTCGGGACCCAGTACTTC. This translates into CASSLDLGLDPLGTQYF.